This TCR beta chain came from a study of T cells in Graves' hyperthyroidism and ophthalmopathy. Blood was obtained at the first hyperthyroidism diagnosis, which preceded any ophthalmopathy symptoms. RNA transcripts served as the template for amplifying TCR beta CDR3 regions. A set of HTBI primers served as the primers for a first-round RT-PCR of the TCR CDR3. TCRdb re-analysed the multiplex PCR reads in MiXCR, keeping a single row per CDR3 protein. Altogether some 600,000 distinct CDR3 sequences are present, approximately 15% being singletons, with the ten largest covering 5.8%. Whole-study results and caveats: Stable hyperthyroidism was separated from ophthalmopathy by a model based on 13 V-J features.

In this sample, this clonotype turned up many times. Its antigen is undetermined. Sample: blood. This receptor was obtained from a woman in her twenties or thirties with Graves' hyperthyroidism that later progressed to Graves' ophthalmopathy.

The CDR3 region is CASSWGTTPSQPQHF. In nucleotides, the CDR3 is TGTGCCAGCAGTTGGGGGACAACGCCGAGTCAGCCCCAGCATTTT. V is TRBV28 and J is TRBJ1-5; TRBD1 might be the D (6 bases). The CDR3 covers 15 residues. Germline V gene data show CDR1 as MDHEN and CDR2 as SYDVKM. Trimming cost V 4 bases and J 6 bases, with 16 bases left between them.